This T cell receptor beta chain was sequenced for a study of T cell repertoires in urothelial bladder cancer. Libraries were prepared by immunoSEQ multiplex PCR; TCRdb keeps only in-frame clonotypes and omits some of them. Among about 13,000 clones listed, 66% were seen once. Deletions cut 0 bases from V and 4 bases from J, with 16 bases between. Germline CDR1 SGHTS, CDR2 YDEGEE. The CDR3 length is 17 residues. The sequencing input was tumor-infiltrating cells from bladder cancer. This chain joins TRBV5-8 and TRBJ1-4, with a tentative D call TRBD1 (5 bases). This sequence was found in a human donor with urothelial carcinoma. CDR3 sequence (DNA): TGTGCCAGCAGCTTGGCCGTATTGAGGCAGGGTAATGAAAAACTGTTTTTT. This sequence encodes CASSLAVLRQGNEKLFF.